The 15 T cell receptor beta chains listed next were all sequenced from one sample in a study of T cell responses to AZD1222 COVID-19 vaccine. TCRdb's copy holds only in-frame clones and misses some; the assay was immunoSEQ multiplex PCR. The sample lists about 130,000 clones, 80% to 95% seen once, with around 3.1% in the top ten. The sample in question was peripheral blood, obtained on day 0 of AZD1222 vaccination. These receptor sequences come from an adult in good health.

V and J are TRBV27 and TRBJ1-1; 8 bases fit TRBD1. The germline V gene has CDR1 MNHEY and CDR2 SMNVEV (reference sequence). The length of the CDR3 is 13 residues. J lost 4 bases, V lost 6 bases, and 4 bases had no gene match. The DNA for the CDR3 is TGTGCCAGCAGGACGACAGGGGTCACTGAAGCTTTCTTT. This encodes CASRTTGVTEAFF.

This clone was recorded once. This chain uses TRBV28 with TRBJ1-3; D unresolved. V dropped 1 base and J dropped 0 bases, with 4 bases sitting between them. This CDR3 has 14 amino acids. The germline V gene encodes CDR1 MDHEN and CDR2 SYDVKM. CDR3 DNA: TGTGCCAGCAGTTTATACAGCTCTGGAAACACCATATATTTT. Translating gives CASSLYSSGNTIYF.

This chain connects TRBV10-3 to TRBJ1-5; 8 bases fit TRBD1. Trimming took 0 bases from V and 5 from J; bases not matched to a gene: 3. Germline loops: CDR1 ENHRY, CDR2 SYGVKD. This CDR3 comprises 15 residues. CDR3 amino acids: CAISESTGGYQPQHF. The DNA of the CDR3 is TGTGCCATCAGTGAGTCAACAGGGGGTTATCAGCCCCAGCATTTT.

The chain couples TRBV6-5 to TRBJ2-5; the match to TRBD1 covers 7 bases. Germline-derived CDR1 and CDR2 are MNHEY and SVGAGI. Unmatched junction bases numbered 1, after V lost 7 bases and J lost 5 bases. The CDR3 runs 11 residues. The CDR3 DNA follows: TGTGCCAGCACACAGGGGGAGACCCAGTACTTC. As protein: CASTQGETQYF.

This rearrangement joins TRBV7-9 to TRBJ2-5; the D gene is possibly TRBD2 (6 bases). V lost 10 bases, J lost 2 bases, and 11 bases lay in between. The CDR3 sequence is 12 residues long. Germline CDR1 is SEHNR and CDR2 is FQNEAQ (reference sequence). The CDR3 loop reads CAMGSGQETQYF. The CDR3 DNA sequence: TGTGCCATGGGTAGCGGACAAGAGACCCAGTACTTC. The full variable domain, in which reference TRBV7-9 and TRBJ2-5 provide the parts outside the CDR3, is DTGVSQNPRHKITKRGQNVTFRCDPISEHNRLYWYRQTLGQGPEFLTYFQNEAQLEKSRLLSDRFSAERPKGSFSTLEIQRTEQGDSAMYLCAMGSGQETQYFGPGTRLLVL.

The chain recombines TRBV7-3 with TRBJ1-1, with 8 bases fitting TRBD1. The germline gives CDR1 SGHTA, CDR2 FQGTGA. The CDR3 is 13 residues long. V was clipped by 4 bases and J by 4 bases; unmatched bases: 2. CDR3 protein: CASSYTGGTEAFF. The CDR3 bases are TGTGCCAGCAGCTATACAGGGGGCACTGAAGCTTTCTTT.

This chain connects TRBV28 to TRBJ1-2; D is undetermined. CDR3 length: 14 residues. Trimming stripped 2 bases from V and 3 bases from J, with 10 bases between. CDR1 MDHEN and CDR2 SYDVKM come from the germline V gene. The CDR3 sequence: CASSLQVPDYGYTF. The DNA for the CDR3 is TGTGCCAGCAGTTTACAGGTTCCGGACTATGGCTACACCTTC.

This clone turned up a few times. The chain is built from TRBV7-9 and TRBJ1-4, with a tentative D call TRBD1 (6 bases). The CDR3 covers 17 residues. V lost 5 bases and J lost 3, with 19 bases in between. Germline V gene data show CDR1 as SEHNR and CDR2 as FQNEAQ (reference sequence). CDR3 nucleotides: TGTGCCAGCAGCGCAGGGATTGGCTCAGGGGCTAATGAAAAACTGTTTTTT. This encodes CASSAGIGSGANEKLFF. The variable domain in full, with the rest retrieved from reference TRBV7-9 and TRBJ1-4, is DTGVSQNPRHKITKRGQNVTFRCDPISEHNRLYWYRQTLGQGPEFLTYFQNEAQLEKSRLLSDRFSAERPKGSFSTLEIQRTEQGDSAMYLCASSAGIGSGANEKLFFGSGTQLSVL.

The chain is built from TRBV3-1 (or the pseudogene TRBV3-2) and TRBJ1-5; 9 bases match TRBD1. After removal of 1 base from V and 2 bases from J, the junction contained 0 bases not matched to a gene. This CDR3 contains 15 residues. CDR1 and CDR2 (germline): LGHDT, YNNKEL (reference sequence). CDR3 DNA: TGTGCCAGCAGCCAAGGGACAGGGGGCAATCAGCCCCAGCATTTT. Translating gives CASSQGTGGNQPQHF.

The chain joins TRBV7-9 to TRBJ2-1; D call uncertain. CDR3 size: 11 residues. Between the trimmed V and J ends, which lost 5 bases and 10 bases, there was a span of 9 bases. Germline CDR1 SEHNR, CDR2 FQNEAQ (reference sequence). CDR3: CASSPSEEQFF. The CDR3 DNA sequence: TGTGCCAGCAGCCCAAGTGAGGAGCAGTTCTTC.

The V and J genes are TRBV7-8 and TRBJ2-5; D is perhaps TRBD1 (6 bases). V lost 4 bases and J 3 bases, leaving 9 bases between the germline ends. The germline V gene encodes CDR1 SGHVS and CDR2 FQNEAQ. This CDR3 has 13 residues. The CDR3 protein is CASSSRTEETQYF. CDR3 DNA sequence: TGTGCCAGCAGCTCCCGGACAGAAGAGACCCAGTACTTC.

The V call is TRBV9, the J call TRBJ1-3; 8 nucleotides align to TRBD1. Germline V CDR1 and CDR2: SGDLS, YYNGEE. The CDR3 consists of 14 residues. V was clipped by 5 bases and J by 2 bases; unmatched bases: 3. The CDR3 loop reads CASSEQGAGNTIYF. In nucleotides, the CDR3 is TGTGCCAGCAGTGAACAGGGGGCTGGAAACACCATATATTTT.

The V gene is TRBV5-1, the J gene TRBJ1-1; 7 nucleotides line up with TRBD1. Germline V CDR1 and CDR2: SGHRS, YFSETQ. V was pared by 4 bases and J by 1 base, with 7 bases of the junction left unmatched. The CDR3 consists of 15 residues. The CDR3 region is CASSERQGGNTEAFF. The CDR3 DNA reads TGCGCCAGCAGCGAGAGACAGGGAGGGAACACTGAAGCTTTCTTT. The whole variable domain, filled in from reference TRBV5-1 and TRBJ1-1, reads KAGVTQTPRYLIKTRGQQVTLSCSPISGHRSVSWYQQTPGQGLQFLFEYFSETQRNKGNFPGRFSGRQFSNSRSEMNVSTLELGDSALYLCASSERQGGNTEAFFGQGTRLTVV.

As regards this clone: The junction shows a germline mismatch at one end, possibly a read error. The CDR3 sequence: CASNIRREKLFF. The CDR3 DNA is TGTGCCAGTAATATACGAAGAGAAAAACTGTTTTTT. The chain employs TRBV19 and TRBJ1-4, with unresolved D. The germline V gene encodes CDR1 LNHDA and CDR2 SQIVND (reference sequence). The CDR3 has 12 amino acids.

The V and J genes are TRBV5-5 and TRBJ1-2; D uncertain. CDR3 length: 14 amino acids. Germline values: CDR1 SGHKS, CDR2 YYEKEE (reference sequence). V gave up 0 bases and J gave up 8 bases, with 14 bases separating them. The CDR3 sequence: CASSLEVSSSGYTF. The CDR3 DNA reads TGTGCCAGCAGCTTGGAGGTCAGTTCGAGCGGCTACACCTTC.